This T cell receptor beta chain was observed in a study of tumor T cells in aggressive B-cell lymphoma. Only in-frame clones appear in the TCRdb table, and some are missing; sequencing was by immunoSEQ multiplex PCR. The repertoire holds some 5,000 clones, with over 70% as singletons. The germline CDR1 and CDR2 sequences are SEHNR and FQNEAQ (reference sequence). The V and J ends lost 4 bases and 3 bases respectively, with 17 bases between them. The CDR3 covers 16 residues. This TCR came from an adult with diffuse large B cell lymphoma. V usage is TRBV7-9 and J usage is TRBJ2-3; weak D call: TRBD2 (5 bases). Input material: tumor tissue. For the CDR3, the DNA is TGTGCCAGCAGCTCCGATGGGAGAAAAGGGACAGATACGCAGTATTTT. It translates to CASSSDGRKGTDTQYF.